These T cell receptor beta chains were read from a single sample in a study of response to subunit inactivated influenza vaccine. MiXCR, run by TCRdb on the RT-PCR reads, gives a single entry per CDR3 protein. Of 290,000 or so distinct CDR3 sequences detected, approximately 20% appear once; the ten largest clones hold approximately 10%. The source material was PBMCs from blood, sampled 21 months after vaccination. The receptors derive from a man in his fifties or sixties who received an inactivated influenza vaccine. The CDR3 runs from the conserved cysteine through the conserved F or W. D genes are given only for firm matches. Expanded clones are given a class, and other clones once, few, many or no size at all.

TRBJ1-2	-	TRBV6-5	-	TGTGCCAGCAGTTACTCGATTGGCAGCCCCCTCCATGGCTACACCTTC	CASSYSIGSPLHGYTF
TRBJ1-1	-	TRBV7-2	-	TGTGCCAGCAGCCCCAACCCGCGACAGAACACTGAAGCTTTCTTT	CASSPNPRQNTEAFF
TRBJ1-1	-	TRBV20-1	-	TGCAGTGCTAGGTCGGCAGCGAACACTGAAGCTTTCTTT	CSARSAANTEAFF
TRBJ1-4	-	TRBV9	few	TGTGCCAGCAGCGTAGGGGACACGGGGGAAAAACTGTTTTTT	CASSVGDTGEKLFF
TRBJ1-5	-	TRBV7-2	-	TGTGCCAGCAAAGAAGTGGCAGCCAATCAGACCCAGCATTTT	CASKEVAANQTQHF
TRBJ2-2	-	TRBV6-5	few	TGTGCCAGCAGTTACGGGGCGAACACCGGGGAGCTGTTTTTT	CASSYGANTGELFF
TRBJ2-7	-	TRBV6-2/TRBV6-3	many	TGTGCCAGCAGTTACGACCCGCGTGGTGTAAAGGACTACGAGCAGTACTTC	CASSYDPRGVKDYEQYF
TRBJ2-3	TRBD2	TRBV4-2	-	TGTGCCAGCAGCCAAGTGATCTTAGCGGGACCGGGAGATACGCAGTATTTT	CASSQVILAGPGDTQYF
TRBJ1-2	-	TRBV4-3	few	TGCGCCAGCAGTCAAGTCGGCACCAACTATGGCTACACCTTC	CASSQVGTNYGYTF
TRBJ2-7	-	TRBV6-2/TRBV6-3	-	TGTGCCAGCAGGCGACAGGTGGGGGAGCAGTACTTC	CASRRQVGEQYF
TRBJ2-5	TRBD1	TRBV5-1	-	TGCGACAGCAGCACTGGACAGGGAAAAGAGACCCAGTACTTC	CDSSTGQGKETQYF
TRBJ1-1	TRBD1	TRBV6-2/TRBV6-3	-	TGTGCCAGCAGTGCCCCCGGGACAGGTGGGTTCACTGAAGCTTTCTTT	CASSAPGTGGFTEAFF
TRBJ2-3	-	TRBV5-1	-	TGCGCCAGCAGCGGACGGGGGTCCCGCACAGATACGCAGTATTTT	CASSGRGSRTDTQYF